The 10 T cell receptor beta chains reported below all come from one sample, sequenced in a study of cytomegalovirus exposure and HLA in healthy donors (TCRdb year 2017). Libraries came from the immunoSEQ multiplex PCR assay. For the multiplex PCR, a mixture combining 60 forward primers for TCR Vbeta segments and 13 reverse primers for TCR Jbeta segments was used. TCRdb holds this immuneACCESS table with in-frame rearrangements only. Some clones are missing; in checked studies, unresolved V genes explain under half, and the rest has no known cause. The sample table contains 100,000 to 150,000 clones; only one count was recorded for about 79% of them. The ten largest make up roughly 3.5% of the sample. The specimen sequenced was PBMCs. The source of these receptors is a woman in her forties or fifties in good health and CMV-seronegative.

On this clone: The junction and the germline gene differ at one end; a read error may be behind it. V and J are TRBV7-9 and TRBJ1-4, with D possibly matching TRBD1 (5 bases). CDR3 length equals 15 residues. Per the germline V gene, CDR1 is SEHNR and CDR2 is FQNEAQ (reference sequence). The CDR3 loop reads CSSSPTPGSREKLFF. The CDR3 nucleotides read TGTTCCAGCAGTCCGACACCAGGGTCGCGAGAAAAACTGTTTTTT. The complete variable domain, with remaining parts taken from reference TRBV7-9 and TRBJ1-4, reads DTGVSQNPRHKITKRGQNVTFRCDPISEHNRLYWYRQTLGQGPEFLTYFQNEAQLEKSRLLSDRFSAERPKGSFSTLEIQRTEQGDSAMYLCSSSPTPGSREKLFFGSGTQLSVL.

For the CDR3, the DNA is TGTGCCAGCAGCCCCGGGGTAGCGGGGGTACAAGAGACCCAGTACTTC. Encoded protein: CASSPGVAGVQETQYF. V usage is TRBV7-8 and J usage is TRBJ2-5; 9 bases match TRBD2. Germline V gene lookup returns CDR1 SGHVS and CDR2 FQNEAQ. The trim removed 5 bases at V and 2 bases at J, leaving 9 bases unmatched. This CDR3 spans 16 amino acids. Full variable domain (rest looked up from reference TRBV7-8 and TRBJ2-5): GAGVSQSPRYKVAKRGQDVALRCDPISGHVSLFWYQQALGQGPEFLTYFQNEAQLDKSGLPSDRFFAERPEGSVSTLKIQRTQQEDSAVYLCASSPGVAGVQETQYFGPGTRLLVL.

The chain links TRBV7-3 to TRBJ2-1, with a tentative D call TRBD1 (6 bases). The CDR3 is 15 amino acids. Germline values: CDR1 SGHTA, CDR2 FQGTGA. Trimming stripped 4 bases from V and 2 bases from J, with 12 bases between. The CDR3 nucleotides read TGTGCCAGCAGCTGGGTTGGGGGCGCCTACAATGAGCAGTTCTTC. This translates into CASSWVGGAYNEQFF. The full variable domain, completed using reference TRBV7-3 and TRBJ2-1, is GAGVSQTPSNKVTEKGKYVELRCDPISGHTALYWYRQSLGQGPEFLIYFQGTGAADDSGLPNDRFFAVRPEGSVSTLKIQRTERGDSAVYLCASSWVGGAYNEQFFGPGTRLTVL.

The rearrangement uses TRBV6-1 and TRBJ2-1; D is unresolved. The V gene lost 0 bases and the J gene lost 9 bases, with 15 bases spanning the gap. CDR3 length: 15 amino acids. The germline CDR1 and CDR2 sequences are MNHNS and SASEGT. The CDR3 loop reads CASSEASEQSREQFF. The CDR3, as DNA: TGTGCCAGCAGTGAAGCCTCCGAGCAAAGCCGTGAGCAGTTCTTC.

CDR3 loop: CASILGGSGNTIYF. The CDR3 DNA follows: TGTGCCAGCATTCTGGGAGGCTCTGGAAACACCATATATTTT. The V call is TRBV28, the J call TRBJ1-3, with D uncertain. The germline gives CDR1 MDHEN, CDR2 SYDVKM. The germline V and J ends were trimmed by 7 bases and 0 bases, with 10 bases remaining between them. The length of the CDR3 is 14 residues. The full variable domain, rest sourced from reference TRBV28 and TRBJ1-3, is DVKVTQSSRYLVKRTGEKVFLECVQDMDHENMFWYRQDPGLGLRLIYFSYDVKMKEKGDIPEGYSVSREKKERFSLILESASTNQTSMYLCASILGGSGNTIYFGEGSWLTVV.

The chain has TRBV4-1 and TRBJ1-1; D not resolved. The germline V gene encodes CDR1 MGHRA and CDR2 YSYEKL. The CDR3 runs 14 residues. Trimming left V 4 bases short and J 6 bases short, with 15 bases between. The CDR3 spells CASSLINLDSEAFF. CDR3 DNA: TGCGCCAGCAGCCTCATAAATCTCGACTCTGAAGCTTTCTTT.

The chain links TRBV7-2 to TRBJ2-7, with D unclear. Germline lookup yields CDR1 SGHTA and CDR2 FQGNSA. With 6 bases removed from V and 0 bases from J, the gap between germline ends came to 9 bases. The CDR3 length is 13 residues. The CDR3 sequence is CASSPVSSYEQYF. The CDR3 region has the DNA TGTGCCAGCAGTCCCGTTAGCTCCTACGAGCAGTACTTC.

This sequence joins TRBV11-3 and TRBJ2-3; 7 bases line up with TRBD2. This CDR3 is built from 18 residues. The V gene's germline CDR1 is SGHNT and CDR2 YENEEA. The V and J ends lost 5 bases and 2 bases, in that order; junction bases with no gene match: 16. CDR3 protein: CASSPGRLWEGPTDTQYF. As DNA, the CDR3 is TGTGCCAGCAGCCCTGGAAGATTGTGGGAGGGCCCCACAGATACGCAGTATTTT.

This chain connects TRBV28 to TRBJ2-7; 9 bases agree with TRBD1. CDR1 is MDHEN and CDR2 is SYDVKM in the germline V gene. The CDR3 is 15 amino acids. The junction had 11 bases not matched to a gene; V was cut back by 7 bases and J by 4 bases. This chain's CDR3 is CASTLPGTGTYEQYF. The CDR3 nucleotides are TGTGCCAGCACCCTACCCGGGACAGGGACGTACGAGCAGTACTTC.

This clone has just one count. This rearrangement joins TRBV28 to TRBJ2-7; D is perhaps TRBD1 (5 bases). This CDR3 contains 15 residues. With 2 bases removed from V and 2 bases from J, the gap between germline ends came to 13 bases. Per the germline V gene, CDR1 is MDHEN and CDR2 is SYDVKM. In DNA form, the CDR3 reads TGTGCCAGCAGTTTAGACAGTCGGTCCACCTACGAGCAGTACTTC. Protein: CASSLDSRSTYEQYF.